These 5 T cell receptor beta chains were sequenced from one sample in a study of cytomegalovirus exposure and HLA in healthy donors. It was with 60 Vbeta and 13 Jbeta primers that the PCR ran. The table came from immunoSEQ multiplex PCR; TCRdb's copy has only in-frame clones and leaves some out. Of more than 110,000 clones listed, 70% are singletons. The sequenced sample consisted of PBMCs. These receptors came from a woman between 25 and 40 years old in good health and CMV-seronegative.

The J gene is TRBJ2-7, the V gene TRBV7-9; D is unclear. Trimming removed 1 base from V and 0 bases from J, with 7 bases in between. This CDR3 comprises 14 residues. CDR1 is SEHNR and CDR2 is FQNEAQ in the germline V gene (reference sequence). DNA of the CDR3: TGTGCCAGCAGCTTAGGGGCCGCCTCCTACGAGCAGTACTTC. Translating it yields CASSLGAASYEQYF.

This clone was seen a single time. This sequence joins TRBV5-4 and TRBJ2-3, with 11 bases that match TRBD2. The V segment lost 1 base and the J segment 2 bases; nucleotides outside the gene matches: 3. Per germline, CDR1 SGHNT and CDR2 YYREEE (reference sequence). CDR3 length: 16 amino acids. The DNA for the CDR3 is TGTGCCAGCAGCTTGAGACTAGCGGGGAACACAGATACGCAGTATTTT. As protein: CASSLRLAGNTDTQYF. Full variable domain (rest looked up from reference TRBV5-4 and TRBJ2-3): ETGVTQSPTHLIKTRGQQVTLRCSSQSGHNTVSWYQQALGQGPQFIFQYYREEENGRGNFPPRFSGLQFPNYSSELNVNALELDDSALYLCASSLRLAGNTDTQYFGPGTRLTVL.

This clone was found many times. The genes are TRBV6-6 and TRBJ2-7; the match to TRBD1 covers 9 bases. CDR3 size: 14 residues. Germline CDR1 MNHNY, CDR2 SVGAGI (reference sequence). After removal of 5 bases from V and 3 bases from J, the junction contained 5 bases not matched to a gene. DNA of the CDR3: TGTGCCAGCAGTATAAGACAGGGGGTCTACGAGCAGTACTTC. Translated, it gives CASSIRQGVYEQYF.

V gene TRBV7-3 combines with J gene TRBJ1-3; TRBD1 aligns across 7 bases. The ends lost 6 bases at V and 0 bases at J; junction bases unmatched: 2. CDR1 is SGHTA, CDR2 FQGTGA, per germline. The CDR3 has 14 residues. CDR3: CASSRTGSGNTIYF. The CDR3 DNA sequence: TGTGCCAGCAGTCGGACAGGCTCTGGAAACACCATATATTTT.

This chain connects TRBV7-2 to TRBJ2-2, with TRBD1 matching over 9 bases. The germline V gene encodes CDR1 SGHTA and CDR2 FQGNSA. The CDR3 runs 16 residues. Trimming took 5 bases from V and 4 from J; bases not matched to a gene: 8. The CDR3 spells CASSPYRGQSTGELFF. In DNA form, the CDR3 reads TGTGCCAGCAGCCCGTACAGGGGGCAGAGCACCGGGGAGCTGTTTTTT.